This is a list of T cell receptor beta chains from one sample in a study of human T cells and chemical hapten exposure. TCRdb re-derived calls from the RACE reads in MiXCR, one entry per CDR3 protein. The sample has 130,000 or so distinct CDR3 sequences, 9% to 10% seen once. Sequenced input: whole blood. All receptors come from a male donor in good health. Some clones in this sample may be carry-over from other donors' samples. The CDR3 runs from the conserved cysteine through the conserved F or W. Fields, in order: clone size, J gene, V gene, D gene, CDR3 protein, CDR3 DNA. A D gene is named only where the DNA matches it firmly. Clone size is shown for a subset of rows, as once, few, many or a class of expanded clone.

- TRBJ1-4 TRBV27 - CASSFSGMANEKLFF TGTGCCAGCAGTTTTAGTGGCATGGCTAATGAAAAACTGTTTTTT
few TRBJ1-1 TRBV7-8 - CASSPRGVNTEAFF TGTGCCAGCAGCCCCAGAGGAGTGAACACTGAAGCTTTCTTT
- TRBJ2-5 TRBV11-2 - CASSLEAGLGGETQYF TGTGCCAGCAGCTTAGAGGCCGGACTAGGGGGGGAGACCCAGTACTTC
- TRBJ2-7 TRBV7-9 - CASSLGSLLATHEQYF TGTGCCAGCAGCTTAGGGTCGTTGTTGGCAACCCACGAGCAGTACTTC
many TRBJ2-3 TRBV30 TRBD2 CAWSVGLAGGRSDTQYF TGTGCCTGGAGTGTCGGCCTAGCGGGAGGGAGGTCAGATACGCAGTATTTT
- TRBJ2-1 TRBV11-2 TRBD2 CASSLDSGNEQFF TGTGCCAGCAGCTTAGATAGCGGGAATGAGCAGTTCTTC
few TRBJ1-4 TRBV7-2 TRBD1 CASSASGGDEKLFF TGTGCCAGCAGCGCCTCAGGGGGGGATGAAAAACTGTTTTTT
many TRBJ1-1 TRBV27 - CASSSPGVGTEAFF TGTGCCAGCAGTTCTCCCGGGGTTGGCACTGAAGCTTTCTTT
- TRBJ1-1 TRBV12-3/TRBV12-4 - CASSLGRLRTEAFF TGTGCCAGCAGTTTAGGACGGCTCCGCACTGAAGCTTTCTTT
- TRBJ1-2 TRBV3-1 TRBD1 CASRRQGAAYGYTF TGTGCCAGCAGACGACAGGGGGCGGCCTATGGCTACACCTTC
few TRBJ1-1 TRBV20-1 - CSAIGVYTEAFF TGCAGTGCCATCGGGGTTTACACTGAAGCTTTCTTT
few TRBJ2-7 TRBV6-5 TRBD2 CASSRTSVAYEQYF TGTGCCAGCAGCCGGACTAGCGTGGCCTACGAGCAGTACTTC
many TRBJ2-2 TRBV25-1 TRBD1 CASSDRVTGELFF TGTGCCAGCAGCGACAGGGTAACCGGGGAGCTGTTTTTT
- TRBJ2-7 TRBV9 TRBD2 CASSAGLAGDSYEQYF TGTGCCAGCAGCGCGGGACTAGCGGGGGACTCCTACGAGCAGTACTTC
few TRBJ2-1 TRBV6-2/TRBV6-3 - CATTVSSYNEQFF TGTGCCACAACAGTTAGCTCCTACAATGAGCAGTTCTTC
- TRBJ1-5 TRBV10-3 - CAISEGVGGNQPQHF TGTGCCATCAGTGAGGGTGTGGGGGGGAATCAGCCCCAGCATTTT
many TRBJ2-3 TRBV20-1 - CSARDPLGGIDTQYF TGCAGTGCTAGAGATCCGCTAGGGGGGATAGATACGCAGTATTTT
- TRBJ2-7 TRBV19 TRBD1 CASSMRTGDYEQYF TGTGCCAGTAGTATGCGGACAGGTGACTACGAGCAGTACTTC
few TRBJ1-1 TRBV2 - CASSEALGKTEAFF TGTGCCAGCAGTGAAGCGCTCGGGAAGACTGAAGCTTTCTTT
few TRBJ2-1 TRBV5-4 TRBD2 CASSWGGGPGYNEQFF TGTGCCAGCAGCTGGGGGGGGGGACCCGGCTACAATGAGCAGTTCTTC
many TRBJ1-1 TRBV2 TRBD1 CASSTPGGPETEAFF TGTGCCAGCAGTACACCAGGGGGCCCGGAGACTGAAGCTTTCTTT
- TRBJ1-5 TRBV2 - CASSEIGGQSNSNQPQHF TGTGCCAGCAGTGAAATTGGTGGGCAGTCGAATAGCAATCAGCCCCAGCATTTT
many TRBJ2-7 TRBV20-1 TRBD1 CSATPGQGDYEQYF TGCAGTGCAACTCCGGGACAGGGGGACTACGAGCAGTACTTC
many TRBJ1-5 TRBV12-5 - CASGLTEPQHF TGTGCTAGTGGTTTGACCGAACCCCAGCATTTT
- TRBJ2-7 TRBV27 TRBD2 CASSTGLAGVVSYEQYF TGTGCCAGCAGTACGGGACTAGCGGGAGTGGTATCCTACGAGCAGTACTTC
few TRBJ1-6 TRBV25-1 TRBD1 CASSGDRDWGSPLHF TGTGCCAGCAGTGGCGACAGGGATTGGGGTTCACCCCTCCATTTT
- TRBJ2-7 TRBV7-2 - CASSSTWDISYEQYF TGTGCCAGCAGCTCGACCTGGGACATCTCCTACGAGCAGTACTTC
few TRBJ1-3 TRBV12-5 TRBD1 CASGQGSGNTIYF TGTGCTAGCGGACAGGGGTCTGGAAACACCATATATTTT
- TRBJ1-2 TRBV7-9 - CASSLAAGHGYTF TGTGCCAGCAGCTTAGCGGCGGGCCATGGCTACACCTTC
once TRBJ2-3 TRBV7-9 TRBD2 CASSFSGRGTDTQYF TGTGCCAGCAGCTTTAGCGGGAGGGGCACAGATACGCAGTATTTT
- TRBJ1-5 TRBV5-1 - CASSPGSGEAVNQPQHF TGCGCCAGCAGCCCGGGGTCGGGGGAGGCGGTCAATCAGCCCCAGCATTTT
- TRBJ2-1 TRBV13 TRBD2 CASSPLAGPWNEQFF TGTGCCAGCAGCCCGTTAGCGGGGCCTTGGAATGAGCAGTTCTTC
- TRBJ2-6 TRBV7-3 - CASSLSPGSGANVLTF TGTGCCAGCAGCTTGAGCCCGGGATCTGGGGCCAACGTCCTGACTTTC
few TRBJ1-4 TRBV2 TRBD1 CASRERTGLSEKLFF TGTGCCAGCAGGGAGAGGACAGGGTTGAGTGAAAAACTGTTTTTT
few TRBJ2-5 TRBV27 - CASSLYRGGWETQYF TGTGCCAGCAGTTTATACAGGGGAGGCTGGGAGACCCAGTACTTC
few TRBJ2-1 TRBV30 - CAWTGAGNEQFF TGTGCCTGGACAGGGGCCGGCAATGAGCAGTTCTTC
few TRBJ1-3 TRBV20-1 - CSARDSGMGNTIYF TGCAGTGCTAGAGATTCAGGGATGGGAAACACCATATATTTT
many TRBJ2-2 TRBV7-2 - CASSPSRSAGTGELFF TGTGCCAGCAGCCCCTCGCGGTCCGCCGGTACCGGGGAGCTGTTTTTT
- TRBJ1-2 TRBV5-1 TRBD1 CASSPGRDRVSGYTF TGCGCCAGCAGCCCGGGACGGGACAGGGTTTCTGGCTACACCTTC
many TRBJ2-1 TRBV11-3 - CASSSTDFYNEQFF TGTGCCAGCAGCTCCACGGACTTTTACAATGAGCAGTTCTTC
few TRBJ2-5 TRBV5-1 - CASSWGQGGQETQYF TGCGCCAGCAGCTGGGGGCAGGGAGGGCAAGAGACCCAGTACTTC
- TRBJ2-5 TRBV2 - CASSNGQYQETQYF TGTGCCAGCAGTAATGGGCAATACCAAGAGACCCAGTACTTC
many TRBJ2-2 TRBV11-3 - CASSLRKGELFF TGTGCCAGCAGCTTACGTAAAGGGGAGCTGTTTTTT
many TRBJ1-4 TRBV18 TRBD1 CASSRGQNEKLFF TGTGCCAGCTCACGGGGACAGAATGAAAAACTGTTTTTT
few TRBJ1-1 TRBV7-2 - CASSLAWRGTEAFF TGTGCCAGCAGCTTAGCTTGGAGGGGAACTGAAGCTTTCTTT
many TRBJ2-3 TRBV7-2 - CASSLAGADTQYF TGTGCCAGCAGCTTAGCAGGGGCAGATACGCAGTATTTT
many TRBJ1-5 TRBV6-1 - CASSEVPAGQPQHF TGTGCCAGCAGTGAAGTTCCTGCGGGCCAGCCCCAGCATTTT
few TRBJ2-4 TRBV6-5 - CATRETENIQYF TGTGCCACCAGGGAAACTGAAAACATTCAGTACTTC
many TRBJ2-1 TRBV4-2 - CASSQEGVKRNNEQFF TGTGCCAGCAGCCAAGAAGGTGTCAAGCGGAACAATGAGCAGTTCTTC
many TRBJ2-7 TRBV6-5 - CASSYGGADTEQYF TGTGCCAGCAGTTACGGGGGGGCTGATACCGAGCAGTACTTC
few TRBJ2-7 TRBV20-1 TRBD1 CSASGTGSYEQYF TGCAGTGCTAGTGGGACAGGGTCCTACGAGCAGTACTTC
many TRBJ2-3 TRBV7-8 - CASSPRLRTDTQYF TGTGCCAGCAGCCCCCGACTGCGCACAGATACGCAGTATTTT
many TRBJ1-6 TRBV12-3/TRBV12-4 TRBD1 CASSRYGGPGQGGPPLHF TGTGCCAGCAGCCGTTACGGGGGCCCGGGACAGGGGGGACCACCCCTCCACTTT
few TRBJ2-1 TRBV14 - CASSQGGGEQFF TGTGCCAGCAGCCAAGGTGGGGGTGAGCAGTTCTTC
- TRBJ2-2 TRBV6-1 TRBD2 CASSDYSGSTGELFF TGTGCCAGCAGTGACTACAGCGGGAGCACCGGGGAGCTGTTTTTT
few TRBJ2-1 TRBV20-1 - CSARDLDRIYNEQFF TGCAGTGCTAGAGATCTAGACAGAATCTACAATGAGCAGTTCTTC
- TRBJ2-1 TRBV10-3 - CAISVRGNEQFF TGTGCCATCAGTGTGAGAGGGAATGAGCAGTTCTTC
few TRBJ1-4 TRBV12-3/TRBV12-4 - CASSRYVGRDEKLFF TGTGCCAGCAGCCGGTATGTCGGCAGAGATGAAAAACTGTTTTTT